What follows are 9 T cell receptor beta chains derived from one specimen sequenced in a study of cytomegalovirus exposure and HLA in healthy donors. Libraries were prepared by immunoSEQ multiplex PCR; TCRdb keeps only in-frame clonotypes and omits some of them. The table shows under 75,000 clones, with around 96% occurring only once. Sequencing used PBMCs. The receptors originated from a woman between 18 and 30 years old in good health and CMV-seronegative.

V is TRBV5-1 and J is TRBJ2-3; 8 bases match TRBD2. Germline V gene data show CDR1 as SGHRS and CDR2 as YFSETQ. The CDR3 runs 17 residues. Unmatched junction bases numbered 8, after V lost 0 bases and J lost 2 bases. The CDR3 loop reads CASSLGSGDLFTDTQYF. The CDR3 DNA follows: TGCGCCAGCAGCTTGGGTAGCGGGGACCTTTTCACAGATACGCAGTATTTT.

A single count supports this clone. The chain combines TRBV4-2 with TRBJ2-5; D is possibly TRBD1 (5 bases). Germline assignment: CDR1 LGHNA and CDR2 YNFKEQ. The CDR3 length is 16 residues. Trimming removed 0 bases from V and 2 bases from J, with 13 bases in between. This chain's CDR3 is CASSQEGQDLQETQYF. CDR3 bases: TGTGCCAGCAGCCAAGAGGGGCAGGACCTACAAGAGACCCAGTACTTC.

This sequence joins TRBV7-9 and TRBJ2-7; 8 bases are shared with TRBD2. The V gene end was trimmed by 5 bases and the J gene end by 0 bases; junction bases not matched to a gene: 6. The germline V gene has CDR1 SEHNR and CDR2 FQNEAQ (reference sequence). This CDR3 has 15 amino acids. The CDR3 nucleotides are TGTGCCAGCAGCCCTCGGGGGGGCCGCTCCTACGAGCAGTACTTC. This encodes CASSPRGGRSYEQYF.

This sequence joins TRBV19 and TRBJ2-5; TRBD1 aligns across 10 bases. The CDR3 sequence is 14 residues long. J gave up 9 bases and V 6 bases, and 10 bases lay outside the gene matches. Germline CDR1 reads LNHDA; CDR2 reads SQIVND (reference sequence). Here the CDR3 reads CASSQTGGGEAQYF. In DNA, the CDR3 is TGTGCCAGTAGCCAGACAGGGGGCGGGGAGGCCCAGTACTTC.

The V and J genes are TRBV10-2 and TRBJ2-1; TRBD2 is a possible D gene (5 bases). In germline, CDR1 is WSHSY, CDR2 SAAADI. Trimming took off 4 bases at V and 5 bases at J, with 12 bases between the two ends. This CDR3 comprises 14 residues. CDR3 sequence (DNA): TGCGCCAGCAGTGGGGCAGGAGGAGACAATGAGCAGTTCTTC. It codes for CASSGAGGDNEQFF.

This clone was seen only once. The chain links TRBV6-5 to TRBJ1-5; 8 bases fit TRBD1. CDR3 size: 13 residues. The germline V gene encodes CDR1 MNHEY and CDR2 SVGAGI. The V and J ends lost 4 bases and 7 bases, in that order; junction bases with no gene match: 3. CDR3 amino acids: CASSSTGVQPQHF. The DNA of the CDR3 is TGTGCCAGCAGTTCGACAGGGGTCCAGCCCCAGCATTTT.

The CDR3 here is CAGTGRADYGYTF. DNA of the CDR3: TGTGCCGGTACAGGGAGGGCGGACTATGGCTACACCTTC. The gene calls are TRBV28 and TRBJ1-2, with a weak D call TRBD1 (6 bases). Deletions cut 11 bases from V and 3 bases from J, with 16 bases between. Germline V gene data show CDR1 as MDHEN and CDR2 as SYDVKM. The CDR3 totals 13 residues.

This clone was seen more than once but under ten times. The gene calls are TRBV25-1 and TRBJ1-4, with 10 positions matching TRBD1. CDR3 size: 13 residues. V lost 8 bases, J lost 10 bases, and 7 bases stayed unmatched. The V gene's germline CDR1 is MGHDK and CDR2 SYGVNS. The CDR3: CASGTGDLGKLFF. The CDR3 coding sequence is TGTGCCAGCGGGACAGGGGACCTGGGAAAACTGTTTTTT.

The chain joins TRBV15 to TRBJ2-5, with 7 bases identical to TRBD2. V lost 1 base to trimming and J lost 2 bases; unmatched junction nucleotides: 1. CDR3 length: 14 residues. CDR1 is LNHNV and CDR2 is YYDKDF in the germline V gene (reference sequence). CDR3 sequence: CATSRGDYQETQYF. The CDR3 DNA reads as TGTGCCACCAGCAGAGGGGACTATCAAGAGACCCAGTACTTC.